A single sample gave rise to the 11 T cell receptor beta chains below, sequenced in a study of blood T cell repertoires in COVID-19. Profiled with immunoSEQ multiplex PCR; TCRdb holds only in-frame clones, not every one. The repertoire has a few hundred thousand clones, about nine tenths of them found once; the top ten carry about 0.78%. The source material was PBMCs or T cells enriched from blood (not recorded which). These receptor sequences come from a middle-aged woman who had been exposed to COVID-19.

The rearrangement links TRBV6-5 to TRBJ1-2; 7 positions match TRBD1. The CDR3 contains 13 residues. Germline loops: CDR1 MNHEY, CDR2 SVGAGI. V shed 5 bases, J shed 6 bases, and the junction held 6 bases outside the gene matches. This CDR3 is CASSPGTVNGYTF. In nucleotides, the CDR3 is TGTGCCAGCAGTCCCGGGACAGTTAATGGCTACACCTTC.

The gene calls are TRBV10-3 and TRBJ1-3; D gene uncertain. CDR1 and CDR2 (germline): ENHRY, SYGVKD. V dropped 9 bases and J dropped 0 bases, with 12 bases sitting between them. This CDR3 has 14 residues. CDR3 loop: CAISREDSGNTIYF. The CDR3 DNA sequence: TGTGCCATAAGTAGAGAGGACTCTGGAAACACCATATATTTT.

The chain employs TRBV5-8 and TRBJ1-2; no clear D gene. The V and J ends lost 5 bases and 8 bases respectively, with 22 bases between them. Germline V gives CDR1 SGHTS, CDR2 YDEGEE. The CDR3 totals 15 residues. The CDR3 coding sequence is TGTGCCAGCAGTTCCAAGAGGGCGGGTCAGACCGGCTACACCTTC. It translates to CASSSKRAGQTGYTF.

This clone was seen only a few times. This sequence joins TRBV12-5 and TRBJ2-2, with D uncertain. V was trimmed by 8 bases and J by 1 base, leaving 14 bases between them. Germline lookup yields CDR1 LGHNT and CDR2 FRNRAP. There are 15 residues in the CDR3. Written as DNA, the CDR3 is TGTGCTAGTCGCGGCACGACGGGGAACACCGGGGAGCTGTTTTTT. This gives the protein CASRGTTGNTGELFF.

The V call is TRBV6-5, the J call TRBJ1-2; 9 bases align to TRBD1. In germline, CDR1 is MNHEY, CDR2 SVGAGI. This CDR3 is 15 amino acids long. CDR3 bases: TGTGCAGGGTGGACAGGGGAAATTGCTAACTATGGCTACACCTTC. This translates into CAGWTGEIANYGYTF.

This chain links TRBV5-8 with TRBJ2-7, with 7 positions matching TRBD2. Germline V gene sequence: CDR1 SGHTS, CDR2 YDEGEE. This CDR3 contains 18 residues. V dropped 2 bases and J dropped 3; count of bases not matched to a gene: 17. The CDR3, as DNA: TGTGCCAGCAGCTTCTCCAACCTGGCAGGCGGGAGCCTCTACGAGCAGTACTTC. Its translation: CASSFSNLAGGSLYEQYF. The full variable domain, in which reference TRBV5-8 and TRBJ2-7 provide the parts outside the CDR3, is EAGVTQSPTHLIKTRGQQATLRCSPISGHTSVYWYQQALGLGLQFLLWYDEGEERNRGNFPPRFSGRQFPNYSSELNVNALELEDSALYLCASSFSNLAGGSLYEQYFGPGTRLTVT.

This sequence joins TRBV29-1 and TRBJ1-2, with TRBD1 matching over 8 bases. The J segment lost 3 bases and the V segment lost 6 bases, leaving 12 bases of the junction unmatched. The CDR3 sequence is 15 residues long. Germline V gene data show CDR1 as SQVTM and CDR2 as ANQGSEA. As DNA, the CDR3 is TGCAGCGTAGCCGGCGGGGGACAGGCCGACTATGGCTACACCTTC. This codes for CSVAGGGQADYGYTF.

J is TRBJ1-5 and V is TRBV7-2, with TRBD1 identical over 8 bases. After removal of 6 bases from V and 2 bases from J, the junction contained 3 bases not matched to a gene. Germline V gene data show CDR1 as SGHTA and CDR2 as FQGNSA. The CDR3 covers 14 residues. The DNA for the CDR3 is TGTGCCAGCAGTTCCAGGGGGCGCAATCAGCCCCAGCATTTT. As protein: CASSSRGRNQPQHF.

This clone appeared once. The gene calls are TRBV18 and TRBJ2-7, with a tentative D call TRBD2 (5 bases). Germline-derived CDR1 and CDR2 are KGHSH and LQKENI. The CDR3 sequence is 15 residues long. Deletions cut 4 bases from V and 2 bases from J, with 15 bases between. CDR3 amino acids: CASSLTDPGAYEQYF. The CDR3 nucleotides read TGTGCCAGCTCACTCACAGACCCCGGGGCCTACGAGCAGTACTTC. The whole variable domain, remainder taken from reference TRBV18 and TRBJ2-7, is NAGVMQNPRHLVRRRGQEARLRCSPMKGHSHVYWYRQLPEEGLKFMVYLQKENIIDESGMPKERFSAEFPKEGPSILRIQQVVRGDSAAYFCASSLTDPGAYEQYFGPGTRLTVT.

V usage is TRBV30 and J usage is TRBJ2-3; 9 bases are a match to TRBD2. The V and J ends lost 5 bases and 3 bases, in that order; junction bases with no gene match: 6. This CDR3 is built from 14 residues. Germline V lookup: CDR1 GTSNPN, CDR2 SVGIG (reference sequence). This CDR3 reads CAWSSGTQTDTQYF. As DNA, the CDR3 is TGTGCCTGGTCTAGCGGGACGCAGACAGATACGCAGTATTTT. Filled out from reference TRBV30 and TRBJ2-3, the complete variable domain reads SQTIHQWPATLVQPVGSPLSLECTVEGTSNPNLYWYRQAAGRGLQLLFYSVGIGQISSEVPQNLSASRPQDRQFILSSKKLLLSDSGFYLCAWSSGTQTDTQYFGPGTRLTVL.

This rearrangement joins TRBV19 to TRBJ2-7, with D possibly being TRBD1 (6 bases). This CDR3 has 13 residues. Germline lookup yields CDR1 LNHDA and CDR2 SQIVND (reference sequence). V lost 2 bases to trimming and J lost 6 bases, with 11 bases between them. Here the CDR3 reads CASSISAGVEQYF. DNA for the CDR3: TGTGCCAGTAGTATAAGTGCAGGGGTCGAGCAGTACTTC.